The source of this T cell receptor beta chain is a study of post-analysis software for immune sequencing data. Overall study context: Both relapsing-remitting and secondary progressive multiple sclerosis featured among the disease courses, as did progressive-relapsing multiple sclerosis. Points from the study as a whole: Those samples that were prepared in the same batch co-clustered strongly by F measure. Compared with controls, patients showed significantly lower normalized Chao1 diversity.

On this clonotype itself: Antigen unknown.

Each TCR beta cDNA library carried unique molecular identifiers. T cells numbering roughly 0.85 to 11 million yielded roughly 0.5 million cDNA molecules. Via MiXCR, TCRdb re-called the PCR reads, giving one row per CDR3 protein. Here the sample spans some 700,000 distinct CDR3 sequences, 55% to 70% being singletons. Sequencing was carried out using blood. The receptor's source is a girl aged 2 to 10 with multiple sclerosis.

The CDR3 DNA follows: TGTGCCAGCAGTTACTGGGGACAGGGCTCCAATGAGCAGTTCTTC. Translating it yields CASSYWGQGSNEQFF. V gene TRBV6-2 or TRBV6-3 combines with J gene TRBJ2-1; the match to TRBD1 covers 9 bases. CDR1 and CDR2 (germline): MNHEY, SVGEGT. V trimming: 1 base; J trimming: 6 bases; junction bases outside the gene matches: 4. This CDR3 is built from 15 residues.